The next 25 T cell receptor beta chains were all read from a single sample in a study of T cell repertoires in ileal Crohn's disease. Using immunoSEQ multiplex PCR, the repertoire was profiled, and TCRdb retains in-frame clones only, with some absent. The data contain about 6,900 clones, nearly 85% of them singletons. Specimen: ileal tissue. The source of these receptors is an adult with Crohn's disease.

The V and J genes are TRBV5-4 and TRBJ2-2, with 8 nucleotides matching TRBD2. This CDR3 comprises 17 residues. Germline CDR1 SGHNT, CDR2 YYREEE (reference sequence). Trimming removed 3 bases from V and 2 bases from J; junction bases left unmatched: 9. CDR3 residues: CASSWRATSGNTGELFF. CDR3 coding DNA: TGTGCCAGCAGCTGGCGGGCCACTAGCGGAAACACCGGGGAGCTGTTTTTT.

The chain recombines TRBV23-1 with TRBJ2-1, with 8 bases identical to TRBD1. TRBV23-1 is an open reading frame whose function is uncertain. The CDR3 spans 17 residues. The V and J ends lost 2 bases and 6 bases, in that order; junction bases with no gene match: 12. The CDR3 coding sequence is TGCGCCAGCAGTCAAGCTCTTAAGGACAGGGTGGGCAATGAGCAGTTCTTC. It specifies CASSQALKDRVGNEQFF.

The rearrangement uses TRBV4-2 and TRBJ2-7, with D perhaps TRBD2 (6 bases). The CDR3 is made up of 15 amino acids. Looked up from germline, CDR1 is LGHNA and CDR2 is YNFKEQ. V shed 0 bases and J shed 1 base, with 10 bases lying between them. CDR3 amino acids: CASSQDSRGSYEQYF. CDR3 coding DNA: TGTGCCAGCAGCCAAGATTCCCGGGGGTCCTACGAGCAGTACTTC.

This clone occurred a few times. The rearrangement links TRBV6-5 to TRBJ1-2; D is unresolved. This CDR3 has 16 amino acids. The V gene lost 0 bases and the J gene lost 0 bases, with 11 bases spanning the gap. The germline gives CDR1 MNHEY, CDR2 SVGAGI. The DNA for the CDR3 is TGTGCCAGCAGTTACTCATTCCAGGCCCCTAACTATGGCTACACCTTC. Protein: CASSYSFQAPNYGYTF.

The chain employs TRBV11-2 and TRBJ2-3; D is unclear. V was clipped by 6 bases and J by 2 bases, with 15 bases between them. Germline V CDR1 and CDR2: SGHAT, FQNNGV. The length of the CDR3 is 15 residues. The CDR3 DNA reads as TGTGCCAGCAGTCTTACGGTTCTAGACACAGATACGCAGTATTTT. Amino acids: CASSLTVLDTDTQYF.

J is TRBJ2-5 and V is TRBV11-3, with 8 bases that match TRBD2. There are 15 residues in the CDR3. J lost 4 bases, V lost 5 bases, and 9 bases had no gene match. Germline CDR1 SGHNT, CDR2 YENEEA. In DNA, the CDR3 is TGTGCCAGCAGCCCCGGGGTAGCGGGGCGAGAGACCCAGTACTTC. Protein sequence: CASSPGVAGRETQYF.

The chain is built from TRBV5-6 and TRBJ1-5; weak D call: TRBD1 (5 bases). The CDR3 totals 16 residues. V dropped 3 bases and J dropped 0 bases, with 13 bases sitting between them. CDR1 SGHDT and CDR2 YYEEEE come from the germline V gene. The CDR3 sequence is CASSSWTYNSNQPQHF. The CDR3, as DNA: TGTGCCAGCAGCTCCTGGACATATAATAGCAATCAGCCCCAGCATTTT.

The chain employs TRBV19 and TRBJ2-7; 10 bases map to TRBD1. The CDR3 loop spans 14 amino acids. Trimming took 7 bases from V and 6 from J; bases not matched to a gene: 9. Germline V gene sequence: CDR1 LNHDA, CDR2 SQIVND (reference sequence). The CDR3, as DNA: TGTGCCAGTACTCCGACAGGGGGCTCGGCCGAGCAGTACTTC. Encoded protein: CASTPTGGSAEQYF.

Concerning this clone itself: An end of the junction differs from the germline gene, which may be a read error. The CDR3 nucleotides are TGTGCTAGCAGTCCAACGACAAGCGGGGAGACCCAGTACTTC. Its protein is CASSPTTSGETQYF. The rearrangement links TRBV7-7 to TRBJ2-5, with TRBD2 as a possible D gene (6 bases). The CDR3 is made up of 14 amino acids. CDR1 and CDR2 (germline): SSHAT, FNYEAQ (reference sequence).

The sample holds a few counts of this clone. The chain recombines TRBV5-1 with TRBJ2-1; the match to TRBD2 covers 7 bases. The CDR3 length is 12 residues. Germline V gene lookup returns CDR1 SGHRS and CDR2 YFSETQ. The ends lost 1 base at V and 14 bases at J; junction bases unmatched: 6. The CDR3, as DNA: TGCGCCAGCAGCTTGCCGTCCAGCGGGGAGTTCTTC. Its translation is CASSLPSSGEFF.

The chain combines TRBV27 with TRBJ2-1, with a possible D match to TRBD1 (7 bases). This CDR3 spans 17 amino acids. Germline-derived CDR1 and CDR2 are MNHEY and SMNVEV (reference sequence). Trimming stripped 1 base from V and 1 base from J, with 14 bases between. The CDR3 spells CASSLYSAGGSYNEQFF. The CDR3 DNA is TGTGCCAGCAGTTTATATTCGGCAGGGGGGTCCTACAATGAGCAGTTCTTC.

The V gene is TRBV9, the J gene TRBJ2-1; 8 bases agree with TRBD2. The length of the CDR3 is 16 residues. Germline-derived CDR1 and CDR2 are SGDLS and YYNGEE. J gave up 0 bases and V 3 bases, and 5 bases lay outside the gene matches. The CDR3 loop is CASSAGGAHSYNEQFF. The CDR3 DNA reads TGTGCCAGCAGCGCCGGGGGGGCCCACTCCTACAATGAGCAGTTCTTC.

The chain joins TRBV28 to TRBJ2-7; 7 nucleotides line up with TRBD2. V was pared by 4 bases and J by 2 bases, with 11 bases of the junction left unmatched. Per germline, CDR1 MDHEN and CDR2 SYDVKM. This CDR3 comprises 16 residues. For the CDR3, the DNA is TGTGCCAGCAGTTCCCCGGGGACTATTTCCACCTACGAGCAGTACTTC. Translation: CASSSPGTISTYEQYF.

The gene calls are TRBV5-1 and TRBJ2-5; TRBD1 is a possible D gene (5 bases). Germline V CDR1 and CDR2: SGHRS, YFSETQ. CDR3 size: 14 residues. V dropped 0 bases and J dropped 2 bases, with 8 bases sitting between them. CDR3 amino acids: CASSLAGKQETQYF. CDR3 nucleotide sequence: TGCGCCAGCAGCTTGGCAGGGAAACAAGAGACCCAGTACTTC. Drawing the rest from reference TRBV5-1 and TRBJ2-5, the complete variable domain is KAGVTQTPRYLIKTRGQQVTLSCSPISGHRSVSWYQQTPGQGLQFLFEYFSETQRNKGNFPGRFSGRQFSNSRSEMNVSTLELGDSALYLCASSLAGKQETQYFGPGTRLLVL.

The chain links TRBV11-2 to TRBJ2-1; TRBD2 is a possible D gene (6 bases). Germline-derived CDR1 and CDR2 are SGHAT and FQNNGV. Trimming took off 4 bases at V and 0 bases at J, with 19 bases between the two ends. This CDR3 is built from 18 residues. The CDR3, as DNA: TGTGCCAGCAGCTCAGGAGGGGTGGTGGGTAGCTCCTACAATGAGCAGTTCTTC. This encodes CASSSGGVVGSSYNEQFF.

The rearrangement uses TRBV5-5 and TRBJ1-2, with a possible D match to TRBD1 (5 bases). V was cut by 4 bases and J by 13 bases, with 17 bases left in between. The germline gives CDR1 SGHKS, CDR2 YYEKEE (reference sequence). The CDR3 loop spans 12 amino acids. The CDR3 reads CASSQRQTNRTF. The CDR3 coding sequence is TGTGCCAGCAGCCAGAGACAGACGAATCGCACCTTC.

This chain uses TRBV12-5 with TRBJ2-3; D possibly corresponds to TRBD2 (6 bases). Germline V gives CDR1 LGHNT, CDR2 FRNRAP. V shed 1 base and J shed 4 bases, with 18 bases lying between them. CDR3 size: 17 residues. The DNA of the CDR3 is TGTGCTAGTGGTTTGGATACTAGCCCCCCCTCCTCAGATACGCAGTATTTT. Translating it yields CASGLDTSPPSSDTQYF.

The CDR3 loop reads CASTAAGVNNEQFF. The DNA for the CDR3 is TGTGCCAGCACCGCAGCGGGAGTAAACAATGAGCAGTTCTTC. This chain links TRBV7-9 with TRBJ2-1; the match to TRBD2 covers 8 bases. CDR3 size: 14 residues. Trimming removed 7 bases from V and 5 bases from J; junction bases left unmatched: 7. CDR1 and CDR2 (germline): SEHNR, FQNEAQ (reference sequence).

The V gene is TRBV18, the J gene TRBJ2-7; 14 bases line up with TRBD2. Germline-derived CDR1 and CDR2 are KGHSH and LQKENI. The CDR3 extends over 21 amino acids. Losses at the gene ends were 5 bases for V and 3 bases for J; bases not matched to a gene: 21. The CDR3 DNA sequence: TGTGCCAGCTCAACCGACGATCCGGGACTAGCGGGAGCCTTCGCGATCTACGAGCAGTACTTC. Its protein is CASSTDDPGLAGAFAIYEQYF.

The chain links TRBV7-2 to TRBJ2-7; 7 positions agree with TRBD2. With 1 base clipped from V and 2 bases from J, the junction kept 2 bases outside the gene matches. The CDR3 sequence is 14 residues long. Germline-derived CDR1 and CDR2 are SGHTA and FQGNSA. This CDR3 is CASSLGGTTYEQYF. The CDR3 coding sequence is TGTGCCAGCAGCTTAGGGGGGACTACCTACGAGCAGTACTTC.

The CDR3 coding sequence is TGCGCCAGCAGTGAGTCACAGGGATGGGGGAACACTGAAGCTTTCTTT. It specifies CASSESQGWGNTEAFF. The chain has TRBV10-1 and TRBJ1-1, with a weak D call TRBD1 (6 bases). Per the germline V gene, CDR1 is WNHNN and CDR2 is SYGVQD (reference sequence). This CDR3 comprises 16 residues. V was cut by 0 bases and J by 1 base, with 12 bases left in between.

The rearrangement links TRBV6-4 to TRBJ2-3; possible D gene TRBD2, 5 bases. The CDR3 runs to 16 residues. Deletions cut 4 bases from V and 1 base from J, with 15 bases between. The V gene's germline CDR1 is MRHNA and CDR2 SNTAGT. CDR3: CASSGGSLDGTDTQYF. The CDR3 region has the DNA TGTGCCAGCAGTGGCGGGTCGCTCGATGGCACAGATACGCAGTATTTT.

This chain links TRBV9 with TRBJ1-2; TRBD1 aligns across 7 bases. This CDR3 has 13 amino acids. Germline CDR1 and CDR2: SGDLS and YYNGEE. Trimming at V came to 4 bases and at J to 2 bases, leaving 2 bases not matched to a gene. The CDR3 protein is CASSPTGNYGYTF. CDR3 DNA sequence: TGTGCCAGCAGCCCGACAGGGAACTATGGCTACACCTTC.

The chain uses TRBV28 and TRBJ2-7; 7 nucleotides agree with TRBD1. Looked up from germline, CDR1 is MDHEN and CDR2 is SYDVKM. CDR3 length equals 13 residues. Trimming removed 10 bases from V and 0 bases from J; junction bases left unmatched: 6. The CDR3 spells CATVGQDSYEQYF. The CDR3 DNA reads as TGTGCCACTGTCGGACAGGACTCCTACGAGCAGTACTTC.

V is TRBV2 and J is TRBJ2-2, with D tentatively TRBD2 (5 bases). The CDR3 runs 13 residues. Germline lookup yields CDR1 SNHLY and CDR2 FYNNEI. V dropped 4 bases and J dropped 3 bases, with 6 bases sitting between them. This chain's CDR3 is CASSVRDTGELFF. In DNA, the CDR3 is TGTGCCAGCAGTGTGAGGGACACCGGGGAGCTGTTTTTT.